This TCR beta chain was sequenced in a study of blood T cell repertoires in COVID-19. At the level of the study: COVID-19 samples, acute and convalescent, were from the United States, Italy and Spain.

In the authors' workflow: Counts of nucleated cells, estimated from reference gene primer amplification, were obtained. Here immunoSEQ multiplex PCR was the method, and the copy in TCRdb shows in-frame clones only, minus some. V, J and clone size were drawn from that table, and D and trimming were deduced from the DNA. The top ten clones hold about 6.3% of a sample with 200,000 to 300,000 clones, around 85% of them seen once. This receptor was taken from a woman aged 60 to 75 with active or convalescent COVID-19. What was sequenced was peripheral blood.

Here the CDR3 DNA reads TGTGCCAGCAGCGCCGGGACAGGGTGGACCGGGGAGCTGTTTTTT. Encoded protein: CASSAGTGWTGELFF. The chain uses TRBV9 and TRBJ2-2, with 9 bases that match TRBD1. CDR1 and CDR2 (germline): SGDLS, YYNGEE. The V gene end was trimmed by 3 bases and the J gene end by 5 bases; junction bases not matched to a gene: 5. CDR3 length: 15 residues. The full variable domain, completed using reference TRBV9 and TRBJ2-2, is DSGVTQTPKHLITATGQRVTLRCSPRSGDLSVYWYQQSLDQGLQFLIQYYNGEERAKGNILERFSAQQFPDLHSELNLSSLELGDSALYFCASSAGTGWTGELFFGEGSRLTVL.